This T cell receptor (beta chain) was recorded in a study of T cells in localized non-small cell lung cancer. Study-wide findings and caveats: Uninvolved neighboring lung showed the greatest T cell clonality, exceeding tumor. In the blood, greater T cell density corresponded to longer overall survival. The study sequenced only one region of the tumor. As a result, intratumor heterogeneity could not be excluded and remains possible.

Germline loops: CDR1 SGHNT, CDR2 YYREEE (reference sequence). Trimming cost V 1 base and J 1 base, with 8 bases left between them. The CDR3 has 14 residues. Remarks on this clone: No antigen is known for it.

The repertoire was sequenced with immunoSEQ multiplex PCR; TCRdb's copy has only in-frame clones and lacks some. The sample yields roughly 30,000 clones, around nine tenths seen once. The clonotype was recovered from a woman between 40 and 69 years old with stage I lung adenocarcinoma. Sequencing was performed on peripheral blood, taken before any cancer treatment. The V and J genes are TRBV5-4 and TRBJ1-1; tentative D call: TRBD1 (5 bases). For the CDR3, the DNA is TGTGCCAGCAGCTTGACAGGTGAGAACACTGAAGCTTTCTTT. Translated: CASSLTGENTEAFF.